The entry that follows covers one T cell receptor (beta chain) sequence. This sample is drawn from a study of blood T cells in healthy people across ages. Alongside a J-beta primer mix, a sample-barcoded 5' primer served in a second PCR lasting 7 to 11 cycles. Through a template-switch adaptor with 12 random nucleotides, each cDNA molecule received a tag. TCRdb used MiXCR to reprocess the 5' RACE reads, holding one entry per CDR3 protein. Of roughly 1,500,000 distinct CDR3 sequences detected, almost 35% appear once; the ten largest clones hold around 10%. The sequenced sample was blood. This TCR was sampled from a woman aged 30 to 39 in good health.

For the CDR3, the DNA is TGTGCCAGCAGGACCACAGGGGGCCGGGACCCCCCTAACGAGCAGTACTTC. It yields the protein CASRTTGGRDPPNEQYF. The chain couples TRBV28 to TRBJ2-7; 9 nucleotides line up with TRBD1. There are 17 residues in the CDR3. The germline gives CDR1 MDHEN, CDR2 SYDVKM. V was pared by 6 bases and J by 5 bases, with 17 bases of the junction left unmatched. The complete variable domain, with remaining parts taken from reference TRBV28 and TRBJ2-7, reads DVKVTQSSRYLVKRTGEKVFLECVQDMDHENMFWYRQDPGLGLRLIYFSYDVKMKEKGDIPEGYSVSREKKERFSLILESASTNQTSMYLCASRTTGGRDPPNEQYFGPGTRLTVT.